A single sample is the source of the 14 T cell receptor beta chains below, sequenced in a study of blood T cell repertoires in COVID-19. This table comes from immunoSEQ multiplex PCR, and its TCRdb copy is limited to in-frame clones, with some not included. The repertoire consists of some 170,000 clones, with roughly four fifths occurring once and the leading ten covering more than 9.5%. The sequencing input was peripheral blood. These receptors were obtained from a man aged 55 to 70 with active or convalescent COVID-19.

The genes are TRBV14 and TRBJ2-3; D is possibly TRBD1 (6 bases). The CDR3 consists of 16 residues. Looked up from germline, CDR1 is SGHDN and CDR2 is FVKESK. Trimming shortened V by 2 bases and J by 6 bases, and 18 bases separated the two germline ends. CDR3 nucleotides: TGTGCCAGCAGCCAACCAATTAGCAGGGGTGCTGATACGCAGTATTTT. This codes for CASSQPISRGADTQYF.

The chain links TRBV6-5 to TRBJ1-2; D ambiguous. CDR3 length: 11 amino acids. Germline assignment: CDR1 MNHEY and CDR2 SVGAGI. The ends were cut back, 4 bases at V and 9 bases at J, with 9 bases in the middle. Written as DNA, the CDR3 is TGTGCCAGCAGTTGGGCTGCTCGCTACACCTTC. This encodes CASSWAARYTF.

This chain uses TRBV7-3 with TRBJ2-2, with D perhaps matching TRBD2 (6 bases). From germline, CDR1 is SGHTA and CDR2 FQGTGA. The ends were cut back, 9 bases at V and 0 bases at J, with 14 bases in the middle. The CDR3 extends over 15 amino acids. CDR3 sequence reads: CASKGGDSNTGELFF. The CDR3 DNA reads TGTGCCAGTAAGGGCGGGGACTCGAACACCGGGGAGCTGTTTTTT.

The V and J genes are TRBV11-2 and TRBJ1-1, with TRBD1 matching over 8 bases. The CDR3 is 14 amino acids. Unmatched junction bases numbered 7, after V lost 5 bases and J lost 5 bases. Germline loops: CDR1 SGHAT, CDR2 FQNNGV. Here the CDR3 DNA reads TGTGCCAGCAGCCTAAGACAGGGGTGGACTGAAGCTTTCTTT. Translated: CASSLRQGWTEAFF.

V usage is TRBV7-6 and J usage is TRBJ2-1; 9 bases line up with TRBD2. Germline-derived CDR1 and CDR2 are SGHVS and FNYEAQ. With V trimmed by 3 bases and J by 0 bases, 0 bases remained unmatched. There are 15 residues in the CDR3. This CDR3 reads CASSFSGSSYNEQFF. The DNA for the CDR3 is TGTGCCAGCAGCTTTAGCGGGAGCTCCTACAATGAGCAGTTCTTC.

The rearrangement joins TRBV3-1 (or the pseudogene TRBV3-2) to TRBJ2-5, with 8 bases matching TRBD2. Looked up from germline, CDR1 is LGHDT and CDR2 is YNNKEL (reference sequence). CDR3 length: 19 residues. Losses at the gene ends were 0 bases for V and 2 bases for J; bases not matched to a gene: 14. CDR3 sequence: CASSQDPAPLAGKQETQYF. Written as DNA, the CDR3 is TGTGCCAGCAGCCAAGATCCCGCGCCGTTAGCGGGGAAGCAAGAGACCCAGTACTTC.

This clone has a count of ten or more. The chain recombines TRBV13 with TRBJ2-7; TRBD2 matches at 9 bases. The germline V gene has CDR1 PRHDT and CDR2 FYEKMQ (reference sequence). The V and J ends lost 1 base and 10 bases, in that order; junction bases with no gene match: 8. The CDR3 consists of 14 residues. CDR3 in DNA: TGTGCCAGCAGCTTAGTTGGGGCTAGCGGGAAACAGTACTTC. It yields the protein CASSLVGASGKQYF.

As DNA, the CDR3 is TGTGCCAGCAGCCTGTGGACAGGCAATTCACCCCTCCACTTT. It yields the protein CASSLWTGNSPLHF. The chain combines TRBV11-2 with TRBJ1-6; 7 bases match TRBD1. The CDR3 sequence is 14 residues long. The V gene end was trimmed by 5 bases and the J gene end by 7 bases; junction bases not matched to a gene: 5. CDR1 and CDR2 (germline): SGHAT, FQNNGV. The full variable domain, completed using reference TRBV11-2 and TRBJ1-6, is EAGVAQSPRYKIIEKRQSVAFWCNPISGHATLYWYQQILGQGPKLLIQFQNNGVVDDSQLPKDRFSAERLKGVDSTLKIQPAKLEDSAVYLCASSLWTGNSPLHFGNGTRLTVT.

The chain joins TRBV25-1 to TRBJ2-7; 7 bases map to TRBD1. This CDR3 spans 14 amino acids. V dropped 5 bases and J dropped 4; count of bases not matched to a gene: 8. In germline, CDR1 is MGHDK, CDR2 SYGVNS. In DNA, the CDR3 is TGTGCCAGCAGTACCGGGACAGTACGATACGAGCAGTACTTC. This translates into CASSTGTVRYEQYF.

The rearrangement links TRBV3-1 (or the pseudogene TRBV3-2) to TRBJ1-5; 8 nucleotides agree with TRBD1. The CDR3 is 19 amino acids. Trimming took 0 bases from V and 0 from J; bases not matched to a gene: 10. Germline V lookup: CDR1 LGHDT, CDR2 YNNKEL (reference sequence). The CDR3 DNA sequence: TGTGCCAGCAGCCAAGATCCCACAGGGGGTGGATATAGCAATCAGCCCCAGCATTTT. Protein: CASSQDPTGGGYSNQPQHF.

The DNA of the CDR3 is TGTGCCAGCAGTTCTACAGGGGCCTATAATTCACCCCTCCACTTT. Translated: CASSSTGAYNSPLHF. The chain joins TRBV6-6 to TRBJ1-6; the match to TRBD1 covers 7 bases. There are 15 residues in the CDR3. CDR1 is MNHNY, CDR2 SVGAGI, per germline (reference sequence). Unmatched junction bases numbered 2, after V lost 4 bases and J lost 2 bases.

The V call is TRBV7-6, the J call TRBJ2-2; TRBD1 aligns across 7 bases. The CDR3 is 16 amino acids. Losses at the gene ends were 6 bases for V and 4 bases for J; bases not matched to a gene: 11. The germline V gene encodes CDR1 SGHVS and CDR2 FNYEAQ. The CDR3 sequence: CASRPTGPNPTGELFF. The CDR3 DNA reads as TGTGCCAGCAGACCGACAGGGCCTAATCCCACCGGGGAGCTGTTTTTT.

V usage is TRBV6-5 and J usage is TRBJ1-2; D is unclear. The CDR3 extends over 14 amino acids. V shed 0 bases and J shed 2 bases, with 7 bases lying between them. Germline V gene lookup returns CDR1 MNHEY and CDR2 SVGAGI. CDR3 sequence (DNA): TGTGCCAGCAGTTACTCGGCGGCGAACTATGGCTACACCTTC. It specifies CASSYSAANYGYTF.

Here the CDR3 DNA reads TGTGCCAGCAGTTATGCGGGGGGCTACGAGCAGTACTTC. This gives the protein CASSYAGGYEQYF. The chain uses TRBV6-2 or TRBV6-3 and TRBJ2-7; 8 nucleotides agree with TRBD2. This CDR3 is 13 amino acids long. CDR1 and CDR2 from the germline V gene are MNHEY and SVGEGT. With V trimmed by 3 bases and J by 3 bases, 1 base remained unmatched.